What follows describes a single TCR beta chain. The data were produced by immunoSEQ multiplex PCR, yet TCRdb's version contains in-frame clones alone and is incomplete. In the table there are about 97,000 clones, more than 85% of which are singletons. This sample was included in a study of blood T cell repertoires in COVID-19. V shed 5 bases and J 3 bases; nucleotides not matched to a gene: 9. CDR3 length equals 16 residues. Germline V CDR1 and CDR2: SEHNR, FQNEAQ (reference sequence). This chain connects TRBV7-9 to TRBJ2-1, with 8 positions matching TRBD2. The material sequenced was peripheral blood. The sequence derives from a man between 18 and 35 years old with acute or convalescent COVID-19. The CDR3 bases are TGTGCCAGCAGCCCTCCGGCGGGGGGCTACTACAATGAGCAGTTCTTC. The encoded protein is CASSPPAGGYYNEQFF.